The 25 T cell receptor beta chains presented below share a single source sample, sequenced in a study of post-analysis software for immune sequencing data. Study-wide points: Five TRBV segments (TRBV5-6, TRBV5-1 and TRBV20-1 among them) occurred more frequently in patients than in controls.

What these receptors recognize is not known. Carried by the TCR beta cDNA libraries were unique molecular identifiers. Each CDR3 protein gets one entry after TCRdb re-called the PCR reads with MiXCR. The sample records 750,000 to 950,000 distinct CDR3 sequences, roughly half being singletons. The specimen was blood. These TCRs come from a girl aged 10 to 17 with multiple sclerosis.

This clonotype came up a few times. This chain uses TRBV7-2 with TRBJ2-7; D is perhaps TRBD1 or TRBD2 (5 bases each). This CDR3 is built from 12 residues. The germline V gene has CDR1 SGHTA and CDR2 FQGNSA. Trimming cost V 5 bases and J 6 bases, with 11 bases left between them. The CDR3 sequence is CASSRDRSEQYF. CDR3 sequence (DNA): TGTGCCAGCAGCAGGGACCGAAGCGAGCAGTACTTC.

CDR3 in amino acids: CASSHEPLGGEQYF. CDR3 DNA sequence: TGCGCCAGCAGCCATGAACCGCTCGGGGGGGAGCAGTACTTC. The rearrangement joins TRBV4-1 to TRBJ2-7, with TRBD2 matching over 7 bases. The CDR3 has 14 amino acids. Germline values: CDR1 MGHRA, CDR2 YSYEKL. With 3 bases clipped from V and 7 bases from J, the junction kept 9 bases outside the gene matches.

As concerns this clonotype: A read error may produce the germline difference seen at one junction end. J is TRBJ2-6 and V is TRBV20-1; D perhaps matches TRBD1 (6 bases). This CDR3 has 18 amino acids. The germline V gene encodes CDR1 DFQATT and CDR2 SNEGSKA (reference sequence). CDR3 sequence: CSARDGGRGPSGANVPTF. In DNA form, the CDR3 reads TGCAGTGCTAGAGATGGGGGCAGGGGACCCTCTGGGGCCAACGTCCCGACTTTC.

This clonotype came up a few times. The genes are TRBV29-1 and TRBJ2-6; D call uncertain. The length of the CDR3 is 13 residues. The germline CDR1 and CDR2 sequences are SQVTM and ANQGSEA. Trimming removed 3 bases from V and 7 bases from J, with 10 bases in between. In DNA form, the CDR3 reads TGCAGCGTTGAGGGTGGTGGAGCCAACGTCCTGACTTTC. Amino acid sequence: CSVEGGGANVLTF.

The chain combines TRBV5-6 with TRBJ2-7; a possible D gene is TRBD2 (6 bases). V gave up 4 bases and J gave up 5 bases, with 10 bases separating them. This CDR3 contains 12 residues. Germline V CDR1 and CDR2: SGHDT, YYEEEE. The CDR3 spells CASSAGLHEQYF. DNA of the CDR3: TGTGCCAGCAGCGCGGGACTCCACGAGCAGTACTTC.

This clonotype was seen only once. The chain combines TRBV10-3 with TRBJ2-3, with D possibly TRBD2 on 5 matching bases. The CDR3 is 12 residues long. Germline V lookup: CDR1 ENHRY, CDR2 SYGVKD. V lost 7 bases and J lost 6, with 11 bases in between. CDR3 region: CAIKTRGDTQYF. The CDR3 region has the DNA TGTGCCATCAAGACAAGAGGGGATACGCAGTATTTT.

V gene TRBV20-1 combines with J gene TRBJ2-3; D is possibly TRBD2 (6 bases). V shed 6 bases and J shed 0 bases, with 13 bases lying between them. In germline, CDR1 is DFQATT, CDR2 SNEGSKA (reference sequence). The CDR3 has 14 amino acids. The CDR3 spells CSALPGLSTDTQYF. CDR3 nucleotides: TGCAGTGCCCTTCCGGGACTCAGCACAGATACGCAGTATTTT.

The chain combines TRBV20-1 with TRBJ1-1; D is possibly TRBD1 (6 bases). V lost 3 bases, J lost 4 bases, and 18 bases lay in between. Germline lookup yields CDR1 DFQATT and CDR2 SNEGSKA (reference sequence). This CDR3 is built from 15 residues. The CDR3 nucleotides read TGCAGTGCTAGTCACCGGAGGGGGGGTGGCACTGAAGCTTTCTTT. Protein product: CSASHRRGGGTEAFF.

The table lists this clonotype with a few counts. The genes are TRBV5-1 and TRBJ2-7, with D maybe TRBD1 (5 bases). The CDR3 has 12 residues. Per the germline V gene, CDR1 is SGHRS and CDR2 is YFSETQ. Deletions cut 4 bases from V and 5 bases from J, with 10 bases between. The CDR3 DNA reads TGCGCCAGCAGCCACACAGGTGACGAGCAGTACTTC. Amino acids: CASSHTGDEQYF.

The sample holds a few counts of this clonotype. The V call is TRBV7-3, the J call TRBJ1-1; 7 positions match TRBD1. Germline loops: CDR1 SGHTA, CDR2 FQGTGA. J lost 4 bases, V lost 2 bases, and 4 bases had no gene match. The CDR3 totals 14 residues. The CDR3 protein is CASSLDSGGTEAFF. The CDR3 DNA reads as TGTGCCAGCAGCTTAGACTCAGGGGGCACTGAAGCTTTCTTT. The full variable domain, with the rest looked up from reference TRBV7-3 and TRBJ1-1, is GAGVSQTPSNKVTEKGKYVELRCDPISGHTALYWYRQSLGQGPEFLIYFQGTGAADDSGLPNDRFFAVRPEGSVSTLKIQRTERGDSAVYLCASSLDSGGTEAFFGQGTRLTVV.

As regards this clonotype: One junction end does not reproduce the germline sequence, and a read error may be involved. The V gene is TRBV10-3, the J gene TRBJ2-4; 7 nucleotides match TRBD1. Germline V gene lookup returns CDR1 ENHRY and CDR2 SYGVKD. CDR3 length: 16 residues. Written as DNA, the CDR3 is TGTGCCATCGGTGAGTCGATAGGACAGGAAAAAAACATTCAGTACTTC. It is translated as CAIGESIGQEKNIQYF.

The chain has TRBV20-1 and TRBJ2-7; no clear D. The DNA end is more similar to TRBJ2-5, so the J call may be wrong. The CDR3 is 12 residues long. Germline loops: CDR1 DFQATT, CDR2 SNEGSKA (reference sequence). The CDR3 nucleotides read TGCAGTGCTAGAGGTAGCACGGAGACCCAGTACTTC. It translates to CSARGSTETQYF.

The chain links TRBV20-1 to TRBJ2-1, with 12 bases aligning to TRBD2. The CDR3 has 15 residues. J gave up 7 bases and V 0 bases, and 4 bases lay outside the gene matches. CDR1 and CDR2 (germline): DFQATT, SNEGSKA (reference sequence). CDR3 in DNA: TGCAGTGCTAGAGATCCTAGCGGGGGGGTGAATGAGCAGTTCTTC. This codes for CSARDPSGGVNEQFF.

This clonotype was seen just once. The chain combines TRBV6-1 with TRBJ2-7; D is ambiguous. Trimming stripped 2 bases from V and 0 bases from J, with 8 bases between. CDR1 and CDR2 from the germline V gene are MNHNS and SASEGT. CDR3 length: 14 amino acids. The CDR3, as DNA: TGTGCCAGCAGTGAACTAGAGTTCTCCTACGAGCAGTACTTC. Translating it yields CASSELEFSYEQYF.

This clonotype was recorded only once. The chain links TRBV20-1 to TRBJ2-7, with 9 bases identical to TRBD2. This CDR3 has 12 residues. Germline V gene lookup returns CDR1 DFQATT and CDR2 SNEGSKA (reference sequence). The CDR3 nucleotides are TGCAGCGTTCCTGCGGGAGGGTACGAGCAGTACTTC. It specifies CSVPAGGYEQYF.

The chain employs TRBV20-1 and TRBJ2-1, with 9 nucleotides matching TRBD2. Trimming took 0 bases from V and 8 from J; bases not matched to a gene: 11. Germline V gives CDR1 DFQATT, CDR2 SNEGSKA (reference sequence). The CDR3 totals 16 residues. CDR3 nucleotides: TGCAGTGCTAGAGATCAGCCTAGCGGGGCCTTCGATGAGCAGTTCTTC. Residues: CSARDQPSGAFDEQFF.

In its sample, this clonotype was seen a few times. V is TRBV5-1 and J is TRBJ2-1, with 7 bases aligning to TRBD2. Germline V lookup: CDR1 SGHRS, CDR2 YFSETQ. V lost 3 bases to trimming and J lost 5 bases; unmatched junction nucleotides: 5. The CDR3 sequence is 14 residues long. CDR3 region: CASSSGAGHNEQFF. Here the CDR3 DNA reads TGCGCCAGCAGCTCGGGAGCGGGACACAATGAGCAGTTCTTC.

V and J are TRBV20-1 and TRBJ2-7, with TRBD1 matching over 8 bases. J was trimmed by 3 bases and V by 0 bases; bases with no gene match: 7. This CDR3 spans 15 amino acids. Germline CDR1 DFQATT, CDR2 SNEGSKA (reference sequence). The CDR3 here is CSARDLGQGSYEQYF. The CDR3 bases are TGCAGTGCTAGAGATCTCGGACAGGGAAGCTACGAGCAGTACTTC.

This rearrangement joins TRBV13 to TRBJ2-7; D unclear. The V end was cut by 3 bases, the J end by 0 bases, with 9 bases between. Germline lookup yields CDR1 PRHDT and CDR2 FYEKMQ (reference sequence). CDR3 length: 14 amino acids. The CDR3 loop reads CASSFDPYSYEQYF. CDR3 sequence (DNA): TGTGCCAGCAGCTTCGACCCGTACTCCTACGAGCAGTACTTC.

This sequence joins TRBV14 and TRBJ2-4; possibly TRBD1 or TRBD2 for D (6 bases each). The J call may be incorrect, as the DNA end agrees better with TRBJ2-7. The CDR3 is 13 amino acids. Germline CDR1 is SGHDN and CDR2 is FVKESK. The CDR3 reads CASSQRGPYEQYF. CDR3 in DNA: TGTGCCAGCAGCCAACGGGGGCCCTACGAGCAGTACTTC.

Here the CDR3 DNA reads TGCGCCAGCAGCTTGGGCCGGGACGCCGTGGGAAAGTTCTTC. Encoded protein: CASSLGRDAVGKFF. The chain links TRBV5-1 to TRBJ2-1; D is perhaps TRBD1 or TRBD2 (5 bases each). The CDR3 length is 14 residues. Germline CDR1 and CDR2: SGHRS and YFSETQ. The V and J ends lost 0 bases and 14 bases respectively, with 18 bases between them.

The chain has TRBV18 and TRBJ2-3, with D tentatively TRBD2 (7 bases). V dropped 5 bases and J dropped 2 bases, with 17 bases sitting between them. The length of the CDR3 is 16 residues. Germline V gene lookup returns CDR1 KGHSH and CDR2 LQKENI. The CDR3 sequence is CASSFAGASNTDTQYF. The CDR3 nucleotides read TGTGCCAGCTCATTTGCGGGGGCGTCAAACACAGATACGCAGTATTTT.

In nucleotides, the CDR3 is TGTGCCAGCAGTTTGGGGGGGCCTAGGGAGACCCAGTACTTC. This translates into CASSLGGPRETQYF. The chain employs TRBV6-6 and TRBJ2-5; perhaps TRBD2 as D (7 bases). Trimming left V 4 bases short and J 5 bases short, with 14 bases between. The CDR3 covers 14 residues. Germline V gene sequence: CDR1 MNHNY, CDR2 SVGAGI (reference sequence).

V usage is TRBV5-1 and J usage is TRBJ2-1, with TRBD1 matching 8 bases. CDR3 size: 15 residues. Germline V gene lookup returns CDR1 SGHRS and CDR2 YFSETQ. V trimming: 4 bases; J trimming: 7 bases; junction bases outside the gene matches: 10. CDR3 amino acids: CASSPRQGQRNEQFF. The CDR3 coding sequence is TGCGCCAGCAGCCCGAGACAGGGGCAGAGGAATGAGCAGTTCTTC.

This clonotype turned up a few times. The J gene is TRBJ2-1, the V gene TRBV4-1; weak D call: TRBD2 (6 bases). Germline V CDR1 and CDR2: MGHRA, YSYEKL. V dropped 5 bases and J dropped 0 bases, with 14 bases sitting between them. CDR3 size: 16 residues. CDR3 region: CASSGFLASSYNEQFF. The CDR3 DNA reads TGCGCCAGCAGCGGTTTCCTAGCGTCCTCCTACAATGAGCAGTTCTTC.